This T cell receptor beta chain stems from a study of beta chain features in type 1 diabetes. Study-wide background: Examination of sorted cells across all samples involved over 95 million cells.

This clone was detected a few times. Its cognate antigen is unknown. The V segment lost 7 bases and the J segment 4 bases; nucleotides outside the gene matches: 12. This CDR3 is built from 16 residues. CDR1 SQVTM and CDR2 ANQGSEA come from the germline V gene. TCRB transcripts that were expressed got sequenced, as all of the isolated RNA had been reverse transcribed. Average reads for naive, central memory and regulatory T cell samples were several million. Sequenced by immunoSEQ multiplex PCR; TCRdb stores in-frame clones only, minus some. This sample carries approximately 730,000 clones, 13% of them seen once, and the ten largest clones take roughly 0.022%. Cells sorted by CD45RO/CCR7/CD25/CD127/CD95/CD27 comprised CD4+ naive, central memory, regulatory and stem cell-like memory cells. Study-wide results and limits: VDJ junctions from type 1 diabetes patients carried fewer insertions and larger deletions. The study found moderately but significantly shorter TCRB CDR3s in all four CD4+ subsets of Type 1 diabetes patients.

This sequence joins TRBV29-1 and TRBJ2-6; TRBD1 matches at 8 bases. The receptor was isolated from a man in his late teens or twenties with type 1 diabetes. Input material: naive CD4+ T cells from blood. The CDR3 bases are TGCAGCGCCCTTAACAGGGGGGCCAGGGGGGCCAACGTCCTGACTTTC. Encoded protein: CSALNRGARGANVLTF. The full variable domain, in which reference TRBV29-1 and TRBJ2-6 provide the parts outside the CDR3, is SAVISQKPSRDICQRGTSLTIQCQVDSQVTMMFWYRQQPGQSLTLIATANQGSEATYESGFVIDKFPISRPNLTFSTLTVSNMSPEDSSIYLCSALNRGARGANVLTFGAGSRLTVL.